This TCR beta chain was sequenced during a study of T cells after yellow fever vaccination. The CDR3 runs 15 residues. This clonotype was recorded a few times. Its target is unknown. TCRdb reprocessed the 5' RACE reads with MiXCR, giving one entry per CDR3 protein. The top ten hold about 3% of the sample, which has a few hundred thousand distinct CDR3 sequences, under 15% seen once. General observations from the study: A small share of clonotypes appeared in both CD4 and CD8 compartments. Though it reached lower strength, the secondary response hit its peak faster, day 5 versus 15.

The chain joins TRBV21-1 to TRBJ1-3. TRBV21-1 counts as a pseudogene. The sample here was CD4+ T cells sorted from PBMCs, taken 15 days after the yellow fever booster vaccination. This receptor was taken from a man aged 18 to 35 who received the YFV17D yellow fever vaccine. This CDR3 reads CASRMDQRSGNTIYF. In DNA form, the CDR3 reads TGTGCCAGCAGGATGGATCAGCGCTCTGGAAACACCATATATTTT.